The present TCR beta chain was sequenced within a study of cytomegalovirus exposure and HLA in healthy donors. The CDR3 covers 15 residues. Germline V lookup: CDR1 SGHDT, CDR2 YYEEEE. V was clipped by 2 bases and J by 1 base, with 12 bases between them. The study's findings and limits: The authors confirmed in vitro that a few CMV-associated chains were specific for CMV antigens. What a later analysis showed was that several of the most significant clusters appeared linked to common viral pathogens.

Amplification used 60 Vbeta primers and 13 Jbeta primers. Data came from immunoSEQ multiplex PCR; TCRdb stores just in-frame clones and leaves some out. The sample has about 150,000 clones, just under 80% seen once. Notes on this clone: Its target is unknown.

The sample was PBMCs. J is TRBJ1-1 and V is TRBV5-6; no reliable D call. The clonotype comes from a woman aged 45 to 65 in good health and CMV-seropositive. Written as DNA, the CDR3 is TGTGCCAGCAGCTTCCCAGCGCGAGCGAACACTGAAGCTTTCTTT. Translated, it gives CASSFPARANTEAFF.